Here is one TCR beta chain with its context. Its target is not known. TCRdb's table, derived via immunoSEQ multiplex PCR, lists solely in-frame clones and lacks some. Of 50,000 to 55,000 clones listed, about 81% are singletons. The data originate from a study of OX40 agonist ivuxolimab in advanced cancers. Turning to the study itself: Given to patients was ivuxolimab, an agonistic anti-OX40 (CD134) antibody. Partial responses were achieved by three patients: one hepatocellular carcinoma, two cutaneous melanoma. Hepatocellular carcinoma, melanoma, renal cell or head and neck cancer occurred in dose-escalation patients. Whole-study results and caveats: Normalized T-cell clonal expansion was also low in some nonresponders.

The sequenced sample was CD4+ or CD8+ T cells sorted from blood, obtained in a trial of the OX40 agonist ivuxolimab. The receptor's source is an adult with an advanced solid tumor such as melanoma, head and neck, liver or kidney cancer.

The DNA for the CDR3 is TGTGCCAGCAGCTTAGCGCCCGCGGGGGGGCCCTCAGATACGCAGTATTTT. Encoded protein: CASSLAPAGGPSDTQYF. The V and J genes are TRBV7-2 and TRBJ2-3; 9 bases align to TRBD2. From germline, CDR1 is SGHTA and CDR2 FQGNSA. The CDR3 is 17 residues long. With 0 bases clipped from V and 4 bases from J, the junction kept 8 bases outside the gene matches.